This T cell receptor (beta chain) was recorded in a study of blood T cell repertoires in COVID-19. About the research overall: COVID-19 samples from acute and convalescent phases originated in the United States, Italy and Spain. From T cells, B-cell-depleted T cells, or PBMCs came the material, which was cDNA or gDNA.

From germline, CDR1 is LNHDA and CDR2 SQIVND (reference sequence). V lost 4 bases to trimming and J lost 0 bases, with 16 bases between them. The CDR3 loop spans 17 amino acids. Original processing notes: Amplification from reference gene primers served as the basis for estimated nucleated cell counts. Only in-frame clones appear in the TCRdb table, and some are missing; sequencing was by immunoSEQ multiplex PCR. V and J calls and clone size are as listed in that table; D and trimming were resolved from the DNA. The sample contains 25,000 to 30,000 clones, about 92% of which appear only once. What was sequenced was peripheral blood. The V gene is TRBV19, the J gene TRBJ1-5; D uncertain. The source is a man aged 65 to 85 with active or convalescent COVID-19. The CDR3 spells CASSTDAGSDSNQPQHF. CDR3 nucleotides: TGTGCCAGTAGTACTGACGCGGGGTCTGATAGCAATCAGCCCCAGCATTTT.